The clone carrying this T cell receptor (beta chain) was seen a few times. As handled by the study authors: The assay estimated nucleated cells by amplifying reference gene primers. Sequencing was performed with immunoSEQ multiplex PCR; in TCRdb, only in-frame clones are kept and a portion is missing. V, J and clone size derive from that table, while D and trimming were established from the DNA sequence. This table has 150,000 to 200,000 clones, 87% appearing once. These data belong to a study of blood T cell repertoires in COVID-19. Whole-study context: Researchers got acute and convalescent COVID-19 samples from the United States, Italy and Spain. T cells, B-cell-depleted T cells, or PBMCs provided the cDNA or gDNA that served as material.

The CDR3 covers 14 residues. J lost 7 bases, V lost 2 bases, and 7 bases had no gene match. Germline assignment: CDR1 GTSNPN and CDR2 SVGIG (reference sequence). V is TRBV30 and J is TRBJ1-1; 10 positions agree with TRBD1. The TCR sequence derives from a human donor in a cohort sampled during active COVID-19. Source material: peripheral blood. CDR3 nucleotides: TGTGCCTGGAGTCGGGACAGGGGCAGGGTTGAAGCTTTCTTT. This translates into CAWSRDRGRVEAFF.